This T cell receptor beta chain was profiled in a study of cytomegalovirus exposure and HLA in healthy donors. Study context: Some 87 million unique TCRs from HLA-typed donors were held in an early release of data. Study-level findings and limits: Donors were assumed by presence/absence analyses to have roughly uniform sequencing depth.

The CDR3 covers 14 residues. The germline V and J ends were trimmed by 5 bases and 1 base, with 11 bases remaining between them. Germline assignment: CDR1 MNHEY and CDR2 SVGAGI. On this clone itself: Its antigen is as yet unknown.

60 Vbeta and 13 Jbeta primers were used in PCR. This table comes from immunoSEQ multiplex PCR, and its TCRdb copy is limited to in-frame clones, with some not included. The repertoire includes about 200,000 clones, around 73% of them detected once, and roughly 3% sits in the top ten. This clonotype originated in a woman aged 25 to 39 in good health and CMV-seronegative. Sequencing was performed on PBMCs. This chain connects TRBV6-5 to TRBJ1-1; unclear D gene. CDR3 coding DNA: TGTGCCAGCAGTCGACCGGGGTGGAACACTGAAGCTTTCTTT. The encoded protein is CASSRPGWNTEAFF.